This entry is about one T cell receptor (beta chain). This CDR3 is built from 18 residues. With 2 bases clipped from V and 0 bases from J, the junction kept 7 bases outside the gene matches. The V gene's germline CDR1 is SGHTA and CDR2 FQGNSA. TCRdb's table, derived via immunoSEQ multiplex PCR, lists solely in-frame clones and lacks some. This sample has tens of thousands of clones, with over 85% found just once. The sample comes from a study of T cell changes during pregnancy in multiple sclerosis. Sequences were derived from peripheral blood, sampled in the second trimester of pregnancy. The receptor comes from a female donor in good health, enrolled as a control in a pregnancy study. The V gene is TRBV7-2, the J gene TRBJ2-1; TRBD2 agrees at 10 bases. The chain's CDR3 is CASSLILAGNHSYNEQFF. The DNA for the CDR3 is TGTGCCAGCAGCTTAATACTAGCGGGGAACCACTCCTACAATGAGCAGTTCTTC.